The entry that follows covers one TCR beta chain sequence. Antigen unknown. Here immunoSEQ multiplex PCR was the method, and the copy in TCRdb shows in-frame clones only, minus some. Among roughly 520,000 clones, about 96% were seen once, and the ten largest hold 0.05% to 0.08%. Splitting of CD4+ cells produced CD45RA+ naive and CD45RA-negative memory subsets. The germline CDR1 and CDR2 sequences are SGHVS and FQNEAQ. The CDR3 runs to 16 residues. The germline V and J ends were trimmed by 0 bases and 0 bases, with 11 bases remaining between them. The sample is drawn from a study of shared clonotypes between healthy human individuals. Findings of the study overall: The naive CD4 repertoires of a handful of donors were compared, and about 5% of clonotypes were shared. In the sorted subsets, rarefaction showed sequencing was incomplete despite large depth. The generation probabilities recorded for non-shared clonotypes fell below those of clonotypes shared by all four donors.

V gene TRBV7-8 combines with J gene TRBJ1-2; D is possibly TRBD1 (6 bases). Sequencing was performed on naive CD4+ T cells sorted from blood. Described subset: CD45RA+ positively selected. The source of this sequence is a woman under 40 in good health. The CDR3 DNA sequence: TGTGCCAGCAGCTTAGCTGGGGGCGCTACTAACTATGGCTACACCTTC. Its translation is CASSLAGGATNYGYTF.